The clone carrying this T cell receptor (beta chain) showed up just once. Germline CDR1 is LGHDT and CDR2 is YNNKEL (reference sequence). The CDR3 covers 12 residues. Trimming left V 5 bases short and J 3 bases short, with 8 bases between. Clones were read by immunoSEQ multiplex PCR, and TCRdb kept only the in-frame ones, dropping some. Found here are about 89,000 clones, around 90% of them singletons; the top ten hold around 5.5%. The source of the sample is a study of T cell responses to AZD1222 COVID-19 vaccine. The rearrangement joins TRBV3-1 (or the pseudogene TRBV3-2) to TRBJ2-7; the D gene is possibly TRBD1 (5 bases). The source was peripheral blood, collected on day 0 of MenACWY control vaccination. The TCR originated in an adult in good health. CDR3 in DNA: TGTGCCAGCAGCAGGGGAATCTACGAGCAGTACTTC. Translation: CASSRGIYEQYF.